The 8 T cell receptor beta chains below come from one sample, sequenced in a study of blood T cell repertoires in COVID-19. Method: immunoSEQ multiplex PCR; TCRdb's copy keeps in-frame clones and lacks some. The table shows more than 200,000 clones, with around 87% occurring only once. Material: PBMCs or T cells enriched from blood (not recorded which). These receptors were obtained from a man younger than 45 in a cohort exposed to, infected with or recovered from COVID-19 (not recorded which).

The chain combines TRBV27 with TRBJ2-7; the D gene is possibly TRBD2 (5 bases). This CDR3 comprises 15 residues. Germline V gene sequence: CDR1 MNHEY, CDR2 SMNVEV (reference sequence). Trimming cost V 1 base and J 7 bases, with 17 bases left between them. The DNA for the CDR3 is TGTGCCAGCAGTTTATGGGCGGGTCGAACGGAGGAGCAGTACTTC. Its translation is CASSLWAGRTEEQYF.

The chain uses TRBV9 and TRBJ1-6, with D perhaps TRBD1 (6 bases). The CDR3 has 14 residues. Between the trimmed V and J ends, which lost 3 bases and 9 bases, there was a span of 13 bases. The germline CDR1 and CDR2 sequences are SGDLS and YYNGEE. CDR3 nucleotide sequence: TGTGCCAGCAGCGGAACAGGGAGGGGTTCACCCCTCCACTTT. Translating it yields CASSGTGRGSPLHF.

This sequence joins TRBV7-2 and TRBJ1-5; tentative D call: TRBD1 (6 bases). The CDR3 length is 15 residues. The V and J ends lost 1 base and 3 bases respectively, with 10 bases between them. CDR1 SGHTA and CDR2 FQGNSA come from the germline V gene. The CDR3 region is CASSLVTGTNQPQHF. The CDR3 nucleotides are TGTGCCAGCAGCTTAGTTACAGGGACCAATCAGCCCCAGCATTTT.

The chain couples TRBV5-4 to TRBJ1-1; 7 positions match TRBD1. This CDR3 has 14 residues. CDR1 is SGHNT, CDR2 YYREEE, per germline (reference sequence). V lost 3 bases, J lost 0 bases, and 2 bases stayed unmatched. CDR3 sequence (DNA): TGTGCCAGCAGCTCACAGGGGATGAACACTGAAGCTTTCTTT. The encoded protein is CASSSQGMNTEAFF.

The V and J genes are TRBV7-2 and TRBJ1-1, with no clear D. This CDR3 comprises 13 residues. Germline V gene sequence: CDR1 SGHTA, CDR2 FQGNSA. The V end lost 2 bases, the J end lost 1 base, and 5 bases lay between the germline ends. The CDR3 here is CASSLSQNTEAFF. In nucleotides, the CDR3 is TGTGCCAGCAGCTTATCACAGAACACTGAAGCTTTCTTT.

This rearrangement joins TRBV6-5 to TRBJ2-4, with unresolved D. The length of the CDR3 is 16 residues. The V gene's germline CDR1 is MNHEY and CDR2 SVGAGI. The germline V and J ends were trimmed by 2 bases and 0 bases, with 11 bases remaining between them. CDR3 sequence: CASSYRTDLAKNIQYF. CDR3 nucleotide sequence: TGTGCCAGCAGTTACCGAACAGACCTAGCCAAAAACATTCAGTACTTC.

The V gene is TRBV5-1, the J gene TRBJ2-1; 14 positions match TRBD2. The trim removed 6 bases at V and 8 bases at J, leaving 10 bases unmatched. The CDR3 has 16 residues. Germline CDR1 and CDR2: SGHRS and YFSETQ. The CDR3 is CASTIGTSGRMDEQFF. The CDR3 DNA reads TGCGCCAGCACCATAGGGACTAGCGGGAGAATGGATGAGCAGTTCTTC. The full variable domain, in which reference TRBV5-1 and TRBJ2-1 provide the parts outside the CDR3, is KAGVTQTPRYLIKTRGQQVTLSCSPISGHRSVSWYQQTPGQGLQFLFEYFSETQRNKGNFPGRFSGRQFSNSRSEMNVSTLELGDSALYLCASTIGTSGRMDEQFFGPGTRLTVL.

The rearrangement links TRBV12-3 or TRBV12-4 to TRBJ2-7; possible D gene TRBD1, 5 bases. Trimming cost V 3 bases and J 7 bases, with 10 bases left between them. This CDR3 contains 12 residues. CDR3 DNA: TGTGCCAGCAGTTTGATCAGGGCTGAGCAGTACTTC. Protein sequence: CASSLIRAEQYF.